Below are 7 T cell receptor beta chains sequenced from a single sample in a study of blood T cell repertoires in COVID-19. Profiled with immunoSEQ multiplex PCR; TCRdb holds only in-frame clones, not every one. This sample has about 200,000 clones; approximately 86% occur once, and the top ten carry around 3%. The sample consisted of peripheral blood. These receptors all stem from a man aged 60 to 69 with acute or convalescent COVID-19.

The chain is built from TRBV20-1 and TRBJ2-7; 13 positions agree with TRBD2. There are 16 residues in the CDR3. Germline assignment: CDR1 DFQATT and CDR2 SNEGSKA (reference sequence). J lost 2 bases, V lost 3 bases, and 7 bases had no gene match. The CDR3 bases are TGCAGTGCTAGTTCGACTAGCGGGGGGCGAACCTACGAGCAGTACTTC. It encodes CSASSTSGGRTYEQYF.

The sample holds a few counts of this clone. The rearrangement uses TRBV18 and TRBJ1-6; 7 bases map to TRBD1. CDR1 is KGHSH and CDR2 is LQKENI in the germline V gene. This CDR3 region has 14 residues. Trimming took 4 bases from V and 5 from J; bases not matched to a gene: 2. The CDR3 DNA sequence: TGTGCCAGCTCACGGGACAGCCATAATTCACCCCTCCACTTT. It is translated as CASSRDSHNSPLHF. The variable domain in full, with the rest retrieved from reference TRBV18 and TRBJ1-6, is NAGVMQNPRHLVRRRGQEARLRCSPMKGHSHVYWYRQLPEEGLKFMVYLQKENIIDESGMPKERFSAEFPKEGPSILRIQQVVRGDSAAYFCASSRDSHNSPLHFGNGTRLTVT.

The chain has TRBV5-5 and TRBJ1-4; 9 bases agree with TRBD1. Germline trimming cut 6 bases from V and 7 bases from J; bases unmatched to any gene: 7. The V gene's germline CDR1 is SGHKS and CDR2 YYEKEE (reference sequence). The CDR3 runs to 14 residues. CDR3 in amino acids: CASTGQGRGEKLFF. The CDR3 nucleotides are TGTGCCAGCACTGGACAGGGGCGGGGTGAAAAACTGTTTTTT.

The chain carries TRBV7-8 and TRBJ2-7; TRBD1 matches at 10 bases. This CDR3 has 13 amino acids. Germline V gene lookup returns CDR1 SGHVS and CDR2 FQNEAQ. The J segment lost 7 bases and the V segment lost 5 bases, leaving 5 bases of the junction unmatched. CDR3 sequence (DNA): TGTGCCAGCAGCCACGACAGGGGGCAAGAGCAGTACTTC. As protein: CASSHDRGQEQYF.

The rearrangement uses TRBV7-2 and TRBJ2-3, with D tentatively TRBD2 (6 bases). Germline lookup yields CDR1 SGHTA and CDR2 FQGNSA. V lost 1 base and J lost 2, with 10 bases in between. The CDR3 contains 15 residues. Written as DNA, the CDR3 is TGTGCCAGCAGCTTAGGGCTAGCGAACACAGATACGCAGTATTTT. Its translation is CASSLGLANTDTQYF.

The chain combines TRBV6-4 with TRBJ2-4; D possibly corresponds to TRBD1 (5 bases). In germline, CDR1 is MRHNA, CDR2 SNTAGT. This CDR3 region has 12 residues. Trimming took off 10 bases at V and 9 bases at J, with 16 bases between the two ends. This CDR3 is CAIPSPRGIQYF. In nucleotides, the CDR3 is TGTGCCATCCCGTCCCCTAGGGGCATTCAGTACTTC.

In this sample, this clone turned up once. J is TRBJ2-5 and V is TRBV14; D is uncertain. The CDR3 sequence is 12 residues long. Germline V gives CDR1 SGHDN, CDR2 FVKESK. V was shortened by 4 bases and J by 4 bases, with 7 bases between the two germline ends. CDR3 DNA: TGTGCCAGCAGCCCCGGTGGAGAGACCCAGTACTTC. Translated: CASSPGGETQYF.